The T cell receptor beta chain described here comes from a study of shared clonotypes between healthy human individuals. The V end lost 4 bases, the J end lost 5 bases, and 9 bases lay between the germline ends. This CDR3 contains 12 residues. Germline assignment: CDR1 SGHDN and CDR2 FVKESK. General study findings and limits: When compared with the clonotypes that were shared by all four sorted-subset donors, the non-shared clonotypes turned out to have lower generation probabilities. For naive CD4 cells, roughly 4.6% of clonotypes were shared across a handful of donors. It was anticipated that sequencing depth would influence how many clonotypes donors shared.

Clones were read by immunoSEQ multiplex PCR, and TCRdb kept only the in-frame ones, dropping some. The profile shows roughly 700,000 clones, around 90% of them singletons. About this clone itself: Antigen unknown.

This receptor was obtained from a man between 18 and 29 years old in good health. Some clones in this sample may be carry-over from other donors' samples. V and J are TRBV14 and TRBJ2-7; D unresolved. The sequenced sample consisted of memory CD8+ T cells from PBMCs. Specified subset: CD45RO+ cells pooled with CCR7-negative TemRA cells. In DNA, the CDR3 is TGTGCCAGCAGCCCCTCTTCGGACGAGCAGTACTTC. The encoded protein is CASSPSSDEQYF.